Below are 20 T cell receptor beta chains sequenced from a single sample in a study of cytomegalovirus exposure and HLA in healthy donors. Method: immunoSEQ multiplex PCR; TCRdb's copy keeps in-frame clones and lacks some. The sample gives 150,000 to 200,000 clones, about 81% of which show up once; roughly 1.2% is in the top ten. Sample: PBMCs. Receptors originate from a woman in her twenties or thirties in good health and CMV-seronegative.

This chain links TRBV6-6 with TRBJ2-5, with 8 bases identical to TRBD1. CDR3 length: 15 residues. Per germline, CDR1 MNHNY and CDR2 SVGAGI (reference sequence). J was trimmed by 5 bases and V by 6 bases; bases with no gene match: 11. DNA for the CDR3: TGTGCCAGCAGCGACGGACAGGGTAGCGCGGAGACCCAGTACTTC. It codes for CASSDGQGSAETQYF.

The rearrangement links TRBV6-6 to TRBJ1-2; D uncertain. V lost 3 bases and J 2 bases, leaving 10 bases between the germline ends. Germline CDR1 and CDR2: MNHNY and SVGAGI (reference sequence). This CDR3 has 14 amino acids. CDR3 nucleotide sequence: TGTGCCAGCAGTTATACCGGGGAGAACTATGGCTACACCTTC. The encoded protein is CASSYTGENYGYTF.

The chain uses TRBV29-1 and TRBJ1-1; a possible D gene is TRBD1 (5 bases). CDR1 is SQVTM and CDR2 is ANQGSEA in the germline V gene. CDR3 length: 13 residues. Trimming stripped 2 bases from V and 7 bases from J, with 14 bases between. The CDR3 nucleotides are TGCAGCGTTGAACGCAGGGATAACTATGAAGCTTTCTTT. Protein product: CSVERRDNYEAFF.

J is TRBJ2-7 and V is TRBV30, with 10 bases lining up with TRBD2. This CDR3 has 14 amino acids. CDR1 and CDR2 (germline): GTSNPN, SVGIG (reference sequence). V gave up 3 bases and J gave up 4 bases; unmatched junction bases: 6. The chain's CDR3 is CAWRQAGGHYEQYF. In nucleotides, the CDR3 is TGTGCCTGGAGACAAGCGGGAGGGCATTACGAGCAGTACTTC.

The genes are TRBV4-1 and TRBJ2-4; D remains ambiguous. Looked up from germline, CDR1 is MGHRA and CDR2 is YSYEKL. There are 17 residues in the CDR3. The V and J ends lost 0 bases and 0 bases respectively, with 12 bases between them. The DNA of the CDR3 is TGCGCCAGCAGCCAAGAAGCAGGATGGAAAGCCAAAAACATTCAGTACTTC. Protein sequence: CASSQEAGWKAKNIQYF.

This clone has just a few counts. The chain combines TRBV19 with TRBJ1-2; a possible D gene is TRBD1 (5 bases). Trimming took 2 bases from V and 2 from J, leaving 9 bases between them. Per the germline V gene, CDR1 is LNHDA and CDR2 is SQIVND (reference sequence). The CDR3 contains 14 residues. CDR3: CASSIQAGNYGYTF. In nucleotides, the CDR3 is TGTGCCAGTAGTATACAGGCAGGGAACTATGGCTACACCTTC.

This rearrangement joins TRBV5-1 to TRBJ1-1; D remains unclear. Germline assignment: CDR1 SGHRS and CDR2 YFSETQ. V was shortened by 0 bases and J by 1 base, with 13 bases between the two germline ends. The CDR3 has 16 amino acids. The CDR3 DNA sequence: TGCGCCAGCAGCTTGGACAGTCAGGCGTCGAACACTGAAGCTTTCTTT. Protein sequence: CASSLDSQASNTEAFF.

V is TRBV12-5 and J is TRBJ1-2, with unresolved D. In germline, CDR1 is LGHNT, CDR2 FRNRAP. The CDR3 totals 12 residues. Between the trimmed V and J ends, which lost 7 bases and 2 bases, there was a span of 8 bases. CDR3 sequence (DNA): TGTGCTAGTGCGCTAGACAACTATGGCTACACCTTC. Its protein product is CASALDNYGYTF.

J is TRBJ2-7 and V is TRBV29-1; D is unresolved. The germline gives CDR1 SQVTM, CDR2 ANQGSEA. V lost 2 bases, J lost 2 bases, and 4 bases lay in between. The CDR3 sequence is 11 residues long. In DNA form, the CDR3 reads TGCAGCGTTGAACAGACCTACGAGCAGTACTTC. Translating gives CSVEQTYEQYF.

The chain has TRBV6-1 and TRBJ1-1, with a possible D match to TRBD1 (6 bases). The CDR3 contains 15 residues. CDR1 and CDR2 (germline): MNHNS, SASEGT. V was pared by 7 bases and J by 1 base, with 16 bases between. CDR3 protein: CASKSRQAPNTEAFF. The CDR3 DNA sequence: TGTGCCAGCAAATCTCGACAGGCCCCGAACACTGAAGCTTTCTTT.

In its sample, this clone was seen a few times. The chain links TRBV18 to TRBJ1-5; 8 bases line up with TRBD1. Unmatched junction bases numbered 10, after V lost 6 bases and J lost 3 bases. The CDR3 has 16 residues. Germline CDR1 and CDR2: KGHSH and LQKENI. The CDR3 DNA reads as TGTGCCAGCTCGGCTACAGGGGGGTTTTCCAATCAGCCCCAGCATTTT. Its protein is CASSATGGFSNQPQHF.

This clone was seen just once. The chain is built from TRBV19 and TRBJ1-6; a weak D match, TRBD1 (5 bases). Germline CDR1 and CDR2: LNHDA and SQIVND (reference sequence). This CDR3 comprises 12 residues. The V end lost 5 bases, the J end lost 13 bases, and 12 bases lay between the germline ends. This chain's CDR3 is CASSPPGGPLHF. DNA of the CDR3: TGTGCCAGTAGTCCTCCGGGGGGTCCCCTCCACTTT.

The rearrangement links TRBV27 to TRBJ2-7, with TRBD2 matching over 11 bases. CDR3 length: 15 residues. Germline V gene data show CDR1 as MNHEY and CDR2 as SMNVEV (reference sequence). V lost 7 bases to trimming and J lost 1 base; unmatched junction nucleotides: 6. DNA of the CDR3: TGTGCCAGCATTCCTCTAGCGGGAGGATCCTACGAGCAGTACTTC. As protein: CASIPLAGGSYEQYF.

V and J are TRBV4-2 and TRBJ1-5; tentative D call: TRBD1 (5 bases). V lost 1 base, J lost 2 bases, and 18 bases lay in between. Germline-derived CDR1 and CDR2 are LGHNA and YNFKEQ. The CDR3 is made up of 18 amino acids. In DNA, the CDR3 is TGTGCCAGCAGCCAAGCCCCCGGGGGGGAAAGGGGCAATCAGCCCCAGCATTTT. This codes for CASSQAPGGERGNQPQHF.

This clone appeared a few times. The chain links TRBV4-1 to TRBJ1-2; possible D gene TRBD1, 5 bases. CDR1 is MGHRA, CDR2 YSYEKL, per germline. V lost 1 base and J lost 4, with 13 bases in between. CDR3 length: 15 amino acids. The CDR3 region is CASSQGGLLLYGYTF. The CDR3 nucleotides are TGCGCCAGCAGCCAAGGGGGCCTACTTCTCTATGGCTACACCTTC.

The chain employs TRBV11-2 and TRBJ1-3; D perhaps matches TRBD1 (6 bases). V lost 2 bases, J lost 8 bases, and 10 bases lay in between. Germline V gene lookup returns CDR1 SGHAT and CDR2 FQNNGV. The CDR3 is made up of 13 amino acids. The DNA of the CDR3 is TGTGCCAGCAGCTTATACAGGGCGGACACCATATATTTT. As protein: CASSLYRADTIYF. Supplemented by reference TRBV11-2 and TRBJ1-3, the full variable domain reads EAGVAQSPRYKIIEKRQSVAFWCNPISGHATLYWYQQILGQGPKLLIQFQNNGVVDDSQLPKDRFSAERLKGVDSTLKIQPAKLEDSAVYLCASSLYRADTIYFGEGSWLTVV.

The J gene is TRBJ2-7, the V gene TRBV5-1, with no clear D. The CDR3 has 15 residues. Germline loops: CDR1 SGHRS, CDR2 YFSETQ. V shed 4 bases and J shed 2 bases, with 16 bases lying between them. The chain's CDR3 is CASSETRVGAYEQYF. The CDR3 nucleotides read TGCGCCAGCAGCGAAACCCGTGTAGGAGCCTACGAGCAGTACTTC.

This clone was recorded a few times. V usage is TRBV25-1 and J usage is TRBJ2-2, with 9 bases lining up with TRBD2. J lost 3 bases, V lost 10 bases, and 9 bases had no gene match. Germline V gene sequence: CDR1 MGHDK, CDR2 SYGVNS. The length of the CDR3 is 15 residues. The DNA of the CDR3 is TGTGCCACCTCGTGGGCGGGAGGGGACACCGGGGAGCTGTTTTTT. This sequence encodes CATSWAGGDTGELFF.

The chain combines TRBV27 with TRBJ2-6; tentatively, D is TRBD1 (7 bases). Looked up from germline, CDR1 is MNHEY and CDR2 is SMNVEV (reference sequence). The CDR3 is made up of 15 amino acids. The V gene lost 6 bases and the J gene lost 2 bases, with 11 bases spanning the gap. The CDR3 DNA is TGTGCCAGCAGGGAGGGACAGCCTGGGGCCAACGTCCTGACTTTC. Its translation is CASREGQPGANVLTF.

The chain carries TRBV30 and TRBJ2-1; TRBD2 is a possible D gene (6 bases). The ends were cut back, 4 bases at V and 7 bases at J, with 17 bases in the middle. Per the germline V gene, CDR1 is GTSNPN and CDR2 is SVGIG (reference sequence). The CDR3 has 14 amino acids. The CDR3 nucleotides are TGTGCCTGGACCAAGAGCGGGCCTAATAATGAGCAGTTCTTC. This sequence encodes CAWTKSGPNNEQFF.